The rows below give T cell receptor beta chains drawn from one sample of a study of fetal regulatory T cell absence and autoimmunity. Here immunoSEQ multiplex PCR was the method, and the copy in TCRdb shows in-frame clones only, minus some. The sample shows more than 90,000 clones, more than 70% of them seen only once. The sample consisted of pancreas tissue. Every receptor here comes from a male donor with IPEX syndrome. Both conserved end residues are part of each CDR3. D genes are given only for firm matches. The size field is filled for only some rows; it gives once, few, many or a size class.

abundance: .; d_gene: TRBD2; v_gene: TRBV9; j_gene: TRBJ2-5; CDR3aa: CASSVGLAGGQETQYF; CDR3nt: TGTGCCAGCAGCGTAGGACTAGCGGGGGGGCAAGAGACCCAGTACTTC
abundance: .; d_gene: TRBD2; v_gene: TRBV7-2; j_gene: TRBJ2-5; CDR3aa: CASSLGLAGRALETQYF; CDR3nt: TGTGCCAGCAGCTTGGGACTAGCGGGGAGGGCGTTGGAGACCCAGTACTTC
abundance: once; d_gene: TRBD1; v_gene: TRBV27; j_gene: TRBJ2-7; CDR3aa: CASSLGDRGYEQYF; CDR3nt: TGTGCCAGCAGTTTGGGGGACAGGGGTTACGAGCAGTACTTC
abundance: .; d_gene: TRBD1; v_gene: TRBV6-1; j_gene: TRBJ2-7; CDR3aa: CASSESDRNSYEQYF; CDR3nt: TGTGCCAGCAGTGAATCGGACAGGAACTCCTACGAGCAGTACTTC
abundance: few; d_gene: TRBD2; v_gene: TRBV11-2; j_gene: TRBJ2-3; CDR3aa: CASSLLAGATDTQYF; CDR3nt: TGTGCCAGCAGCTTACTAGCGGGAGCCACAGATACGCAGTATTTT
abundance: .; d_gene: .; v_gene: TRBV4-2; j_gene: TRBJ2-1; CDR3aa: CASSLRDSYKTEQFF; CDR3nt: TGTGCCAGCAGCCTACGGGACTCCTATAAAACTGAGCAGTTCTTC
abundance: .; d_gene: TRBD2; v_gene: TRBV5-4; j_gene: TRBJ2-3; CDR3aa: CASSLELAGGDTQYF; CDR3nt: TGTGCCAGCAGCTTGGAACTAGCGGGAGGAGATACGCAGTATTTT
abundance: .; d_gene: .; v_gene: TRBV27; j_gene: TRBJ2-7; CDR3aa: CASSFGTKTYEQYF; CDR3nt: TGTGCCAGCAGTTTCGGGACAAAAACCTACGAGCAGTACTTC
abundance: .; d_gene: .; v_gene: TRBV15; j_gene: TRBJ2-7; CDR3aa: CATSSWGGGEQYF; CDR3nt: TGTGCCACCAGCTCGTGGGGTGGGGGAGAGCAGTACTTC
abundance: once; d_gene: TRBD1; v_gene: TRBV7-8; j_gene: TRBJ2-1; CDR3aa: CASSTSQGARDRPYNEQFF; CDR3nt: TGTGCCAGCAGCACCAGTCAGGGGGCGAGAGACAGGCCCTACAATGAGCAGTTCTTC
abundance: .; d_gene: .; v_gene: TRBV11-3; j_gene: TRBJ1-1; CDR3aa: CASSLDNYGAFF; CDR3nt: TGTGCCAGCAGCTTAGATAACTATGGCGCTTTCTTT
abundance: .; d_gene: .; v_gene: TRBV7-2; j_gene: TRBJ2-7; CDR3aa: CASSLVGYDSYEQYF; CDR3nt: TGTGCCAGCAGCTTAGTGGGGTACGACTCCTACGAGCAGTACTTC
abundance: .; d_gene: .; v_gene: TRBV7-2; j_gene: TRBJ2-3; CDR3aa: CASSLRSGVATDTQYF; CDR3nt: TGTGCCAGCAGCTTACGGTCGGGGGTCGCCACAGATACGCAGTATTTT
abundance: once; d_gene: .; v_gene: TRBV5-1; j_gene: TRBJ2-7; CDR3aa: CASSLWSNEYEQYF; CDR3nt: TGCGCCAGCAGCTTGTGGTCCAATGAGTACGAGCAGTACTTC
abundance: .; d_gene: .; v_gene: TRBV13; j_gene: TRBJ1-2; CDR3aa: CASGPIGSYGYTF; CDR3nt: TGTGCCAGCGGACCAATAGGGAGCTATGGCTACACCTTC
abundance: .; d_gene: TRBD1; v_gene: TRBV5-1; j_gene: TRBJ2-1; CDR3aa: CASSFLTGGNEQFF; CDR3nt: TGCGCCAGCAGCTTTTTGACAGGGGGCAATGAGCAGTTCTTC
abundance: .; d_gene: TRBD1; v_gene: TRBV25-1; j_gene: TRBJ1-2; CDR3aa: CASTRDSAYGYTF; CDR3nt: TGTGCCAGTACCCGGGACAGCGCCTATGGCTACACCTTC
abundance: many; d_gene: TRBD1; v_gene: TRBV11-2; j_gene: TRBJ1-2; CDR3aa: CASSLPPRTGANYGYTF; CDR3nt: TGTGCCAGCAGCTTACCCCCGAGGACAGGAGCTAACTATGGCTACACCTTC
abundance: .; d_gene: .; v_gene: TRBV27; j_gene: TRBJ1-5; CDR3aa: CASSRDGNQPQHF; CDR3nt: TGTGCCAGCAGTCGGGACGGCAATCAGCCCCAGCATTTT
abundance: .; d_gene: TRBD1; v_gene: TRBV19; j_gene: TRBJ1-5; CDR3aa: CASRPTGIHQPQHF; CDR3nt: TGTGCCAGTAGGCCGACAGGGATCCATCAGCCCCAGCATTTT
abundance: .; d_gene: TRBD1; v_gene: TRBV7-2; j_gene: TRBJ2-1; CDR3aa: CASSPWTGSNEQFF; CDR3nt: TGTGCCAGCAGCCCCTGGACAGGGAGCAATGAGCAGTTCTTC
abundance: .; d_gene: .; v_gene: TRBV6-5; j_gene: TRBJ2-3; CDR3aa: CASKAAFPITDTQYF; CDR3nt: TGTGCCAGCAAGGCGGCTTTCCCCATCACAGATACGCAGTATTTT
abundance: .; d_gene: TRBD1; v_gene: TRBV6-5; j_gene: TRBJ1-4; CDR3aa: CASSRDRGAEKLFF; CDR3nt: TGTGCCAGCAGTCGGGACAGGGGGGCTGAAAAACTGTTTTTT
abundance: .; d_gene: .; v_gene: TRBV5-6; j_gene: TRBJ2-7; CDR3aa: CASSYRLSTEQYF; CDR3nt: TGTGCCAGCAGCTACCGTTTAAGTACCGAGCAGTACTTC
abundance: .; d_gene: .; v_gene: TRBV5-8; j_gene: TRBJ1-5; CDR3aa: CASSLDHLPNQPQHF; CDR3nt: TGTGCCAGCAGCTTGGACCATCTTCCCAATCAGCCCCAGCATTTT
abundance: .; d_gene: .; v_gene: TRBV5-6; j_gene: TRBJ1-2; CDR3aa: CASSLVGNNYGYTF; CDR3nt: TGTGCCAGCAGCTTGGTAGGGAATAACTATGGCTACACCTTC
abundance: .; d_gene: .; v_gene: TRBV6-1; j_gene: TRBJ2-6; CDR3aa: CASSEVVSGANVLTF; CDR3nt: TGTGCCAGCAGTGAAGTGGTCTCTGGGGCCAACGTCCTGACTTTC
abundance: few; d_gene: .; v_gene: TRBV7-8; j_gene: TRBJ2-5; CDR3aa: CASSPWTLETQYF; CDR3nt: TGTGCCAGCAGCCCCTGGACGCTGGAGACCCAGTACTTC
abundance: .; d_gene: TRBD1; v_gene: TRBV7-9; j_gene: TRBJ1-2; CDR3aa: CASSFGRTGNGYTF; CDR3nt: TGTGCCAGCAGCTTCGGGAGGACAGGGAATGGCTACACCTTC
abundance: .; d_gene: .; v_gene: TRBV5-6; j_gene: TRBJ1-5; CDR3aa: CASSYGRYSNQPQHF; CDR3nt: TGTGCCAGCAGCTACGGACGGTATAGCAATCAGCCCCAGCATTTT
abundance: few; d_gene: TRBD1; v_gene: TRBV18; j_gene: TRBJ1-6; CDR3aa: CASRQGGYNSPLHF; CDR3nt: TGTGCCAGCAGGCAGGGGGGCTATAATTCACCCCTCCACTTT
abundance: .; d_gene: .; v_gene: TRBV7-6; j_gene: TRBJ1-2; CDR3aa: CASSLGNRAGYGYTF; CDR3nt: TGTGCCAGCAGCTTGGGGAACAGGGCCGGCTATGGCTACACCTTC
abundance: .; d_gene: .; v_gene: TRBV29-1; j_gene: TRBJ2-7; CDR3aa: CSVGGGYEQYF; CDR3nt: TGCAGCGTTGGAGGGGGCTACGAGCAGTACTTC